The rows below give T cell receptor beta chains drawn from one sample of a study of T cells in Graves' hyperthyroidism and ophthalmopathy. TCRdb redid the calling of the multiplex PCR reads with MiXCR, one entry per CDR3 protein. The sample holds around 300,000 distinct CDR3 sequences, around a quarter seen once. The sequencing input was blood. All receptors derive from a man aged 40-55 years with Graves' hyperthyroidism that later progressed to Graves' ophthalmopathy. Each CDR3 is given with its conserved first and last residue.

V	J	CDR3
TRBV6-1	TRBJ1-5	CASSEIGTAAYEPQHF
TRBV5-1	TRBJ2-7	CASSPAGSQTYEQYF
TRBV20-1	TRBJ2-5	CSAPRAEETQYF
TRBV24-1	TRBJ2-7	CATSGGRGSYEQYF
TRBV9	TRBJ2-7	CASSAPGGADYEQYF
TRBV6-1	TRBJ2-7	CASTSRGTAYEQYF
TRBV5-1	TRBJ1-1	CASSFTGGGAEAFF
TRBV29-1	TRBJ2-2	CSVRGLAGGDTGELFF
TRBV19	TRBJ1-5	CATSGGFGNQPQHF
TRBV4-2	TRBJ2-5	CASSLSRARLNPWALRGKETQYF
TRBV6-1	TRBJ2-5	CASSMTTIPQETQYF
TRBV12-3/TRBV12-4	TRBJ2-7	CASSPNVKGEQYF
TRBV27	TRBJ2-7	CASSLDGGVGYEQYF
TRBV29-1	TRBJ2-2	CSVEGLLGTGELFF
TRBV5-1	TRBJ2-7	CASSPTSGDSYEQYF
TRBV10-3	TRBJ2-6	CAIRTITGAGANVLTF
TRBV2	TRBJ2-7	CASSESLPSLGEQYF
TRBV14	TRBJ1-1	CASSQLKGTEAFF
TRBV12-3/TRBV12-4	TRBJ2-7	CASSLMTDYEQYF
TRBV5-1	TRBJ2-5	CASSVGTKETQYF
TRBV28	TRBJ2-5	CASSLYGRLGTQYF
TRBV28	TRBJ2-7	CASSLDQRSYEQYF
TRBV18	TRBJ1-1	CASSLSRLDRGAEAFF
TRBV7-9	TRBJ2-7	CASSWADRDYEQYF
TRBV19	TRBJ2-7	CASSITGPNEQYF
TRBV6-1	TRBJ1-1	CASSEEWMGRNTEAFF
TRBV28	TRBJ2-7	CASSLLGSQFTYEQYF
TRBV11-3	TRBJ2-6	CASSLGSRPGSGANVLTF
TRBV2	TRBJ1-1	CASRTGQGERAFF
TRBV15	TRBJ1-5	CATSTYSSNQPQHF
TRBV6-1	TRBJ2-7	CASRTRDEQYF
TRBV30	TRBJ1-1	CAWSEDGTEAFF
TRBV13	TRBJ2-2	CASSPPGENTGELFF
TRBV12-3/TRBV12-4	TRBJ2-7	CASSRLAGPYEQYF
TRBV20-1	TRBJ1-1	CSADKQGRWNTEAFF
TRBV14	TRBJ2-7	CASSRGHGLYYEQYF
TRBV3-1	TRBJ2-5	CASRLRETQYF
TRBV3-1	TRBJ2-1	CASSQAKRAFYNEQFF
TRBV12-3/TRBV12-4	TRBJ1-1	CASSRRGWEAFF
TRBV6-5	TRBJ2-7	CASSLDRLAVSYEQYF
TRBV4-1	TRBJ2-7	CASSPGLEPTVEQYF
TRBV6-1	TRBJ2-7	CASREGTSYEQYF
TRBV14	TRBJ1-1	CASSPFEGSTEAFF
TRBV12-3/TRBV12-4	TRBJ1-1	CASSLGSREAFF
TRBV10-3	TRBJ1-6	CAISSGTSDITLHF
TRBV5-1	TRBJ2-2	CASAGDEIIGELFF
TRBV28	TRBJ2-2	CASSPTSRHTGELFF
TRBV15	TRBJ2-2	CATSRVGTNTGELFF
TRBV30	TRBJ2-5	CAWFGAQETQYF
TRBV6-2/TRBV6-3	TRBJ2-7	CASSYSAGEDLSCQYF
TRBV5-1	TRBJ1-2	CASSLAEGGYGYTF
TRBV6-5	TRBJ1-5	CASRQSDGSNQPQHF
TRBV29-1	TRBJ2-3	CSAPDTGYYTQYF
TRBV29-1	TRBJ2-2	CSVEPGDSYTGELFF
TRBV11-2	TRBJ2-2	CASTYGAGELFF